This T cell receptor (beta chain) was observed in a study of response to subunit inactivated influenza vaccine. CDR3 length equals 14 residues. V dropped 3 bases and J dropped 2; count of bases not matched to a gene: 5. From germline, CDR1 is SGHRS and CDR2 YFSETQ. TCRdb reprocessed the RT-PCR reads via MiXCR and lists one record per CDR3 protein. The repertoire holds about 650,000 distinct CDR3 sequences, with 14% as singletons. Study results and limitations: After each seasonal influenza vaccination, few new T cells are recruited, the authors suggested.

This clonotype was counted a few times. Antigen specificity is unknown. The chain is built from TRBV5-1 and TRBJ2-7; 7 bases agree with TRBD1. The sequenced sample was PBMCs from blood, obtained 14 to 15 days before vaccination. This receptor was identified in a man in his fifties or sixties who received an inactivated influenza vaccine. In DNA, the CDR3 is TGCGCCAGCAGCTGGACAGGAGCTACCTACGAGCAGTACTTC. This translates into CASSWTGATYEQYF.